This T cell receptor (beta chain) was documented in a study of long-term antiretroviral therapy in people with HIV. Overall study context: The earliest samples came from an era when ART typically awaited falling CD4 counts. Study-wide points: Specimens of blood were obtained during about 2004 to 2017, possibly under older ART regimens.

Per donor, at least one pre-ART and at least two post-ART PBMC samples were obtained. There are 13 residues in the CDR3. The germline CDR1 and CDR2 sequences are ENHRY and SYGVKD. V lost 8 bases, J lost 4 bases, and 14 bases lay in between. Investigators performed immunoSEQ version v3.0 at survey level. This table comes from immunoSEQ multiplex PCR, and its TCRdb copy is limited to in-frame clones, with some not included. In the table there are roughly 17,000 clones, approximately 72% of which are singletons. This clone was recorded a few times. The antigen is undetermined. The sample was unsorted PBMCs, taken 0.3 years after starting antiretroviral therapy. The rearrangement uses TRBV10-3 and TRBJ1-2, with D maybe TRBD1 (5 bases). The source is a woman between 50 and 59 years old with HIV. The CDR3 loop is CAILPDRSYGYTF. As DNA, the CDR3 is TGTGCCATCCTCCCCGACAGATCCTATGGCTACACCTTC.